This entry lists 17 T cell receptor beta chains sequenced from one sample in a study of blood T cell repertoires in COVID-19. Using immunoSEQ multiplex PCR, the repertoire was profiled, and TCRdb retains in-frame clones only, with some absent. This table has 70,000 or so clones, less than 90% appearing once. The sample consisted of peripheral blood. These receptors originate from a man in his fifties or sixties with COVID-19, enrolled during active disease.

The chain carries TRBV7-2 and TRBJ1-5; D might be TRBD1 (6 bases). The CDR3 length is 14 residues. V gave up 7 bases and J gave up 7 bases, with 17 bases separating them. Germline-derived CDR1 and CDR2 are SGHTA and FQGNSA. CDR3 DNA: TGTGCCAGCAACGCACAGGGATTAGGGCAGCCCCAGCATTTT. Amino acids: CASNAQGLGQPQHF.

The CDR3, as DNA: TGTGCCAGTAGTATTAACCGACGACCGGAGGTGCCTGGAAACACCATATATTTT. This gives the protein CASSINRRPEVPGNTIYF. The rearrangement uses TRBV19 and TRBJ1-3; D unresolved. V was clipped by 3 bases and J by 2 bases, with 20 bases between them. CDR1 is LNHDA and CDR2 is SQIVND in the germline V gene (reference sequence). The CDR3 has 18 amino acids.

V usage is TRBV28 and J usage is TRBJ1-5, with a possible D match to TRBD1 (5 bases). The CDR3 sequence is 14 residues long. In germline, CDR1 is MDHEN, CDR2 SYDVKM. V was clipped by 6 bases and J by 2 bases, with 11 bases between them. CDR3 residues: CASRGRVGNQPQHF. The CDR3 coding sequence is TGTGCCAGCAGGGGCAGGGTGGGCAATCAGCCCCAGCATTTT.

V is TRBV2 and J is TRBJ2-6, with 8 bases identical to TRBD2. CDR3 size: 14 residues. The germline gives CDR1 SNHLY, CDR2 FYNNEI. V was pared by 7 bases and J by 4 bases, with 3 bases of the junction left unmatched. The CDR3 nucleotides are TGTGCCAGCATGCGGGGGGCCGGGGCCAACGTCCTGACTTTC. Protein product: CASMRGAGANVLTF.

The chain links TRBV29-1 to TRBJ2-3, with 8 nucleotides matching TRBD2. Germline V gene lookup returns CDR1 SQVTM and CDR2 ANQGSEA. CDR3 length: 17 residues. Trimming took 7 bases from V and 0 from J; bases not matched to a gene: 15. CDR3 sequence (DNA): TGCAGCGCCAACACCGGGACTAGGGCAAAAAGCACAGATACGCAGTATTTT. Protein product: CSANTGTRAKSTDTQYF.

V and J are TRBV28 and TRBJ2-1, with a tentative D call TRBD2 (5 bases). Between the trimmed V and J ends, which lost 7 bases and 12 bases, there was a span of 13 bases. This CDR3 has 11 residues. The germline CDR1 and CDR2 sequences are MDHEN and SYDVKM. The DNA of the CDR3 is TGTGCCAGCACCGGCGGGTGGTGGCAGTTCTTC. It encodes CASTGGWWQFF.

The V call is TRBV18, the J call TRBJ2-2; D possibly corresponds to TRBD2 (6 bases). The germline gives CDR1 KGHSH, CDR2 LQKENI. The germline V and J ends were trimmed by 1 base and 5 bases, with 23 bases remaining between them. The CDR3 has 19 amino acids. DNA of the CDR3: TGTGCCAGCTCACCACTCACCCCGGTGGGGGGTGGCGGGACCGGGGAGCTGTTTTTT. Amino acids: CASSPLTPVGGGGTGELFF.

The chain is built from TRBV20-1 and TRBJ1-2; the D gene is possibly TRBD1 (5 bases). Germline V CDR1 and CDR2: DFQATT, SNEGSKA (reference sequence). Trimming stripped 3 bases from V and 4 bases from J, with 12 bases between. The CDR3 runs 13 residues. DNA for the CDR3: TGCAGTGCTAGTGCACAGGTTAGCTATGGCTACACCTTC. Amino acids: CSASAQVSYGYTF.

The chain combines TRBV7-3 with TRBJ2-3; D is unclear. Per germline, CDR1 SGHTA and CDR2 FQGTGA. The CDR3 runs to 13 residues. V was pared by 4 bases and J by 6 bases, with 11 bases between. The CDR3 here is CASSSNMVDTQYF. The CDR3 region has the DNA TGTGCCAGCAGCTCCAACATGGTGGATACGCAGTATTTT.

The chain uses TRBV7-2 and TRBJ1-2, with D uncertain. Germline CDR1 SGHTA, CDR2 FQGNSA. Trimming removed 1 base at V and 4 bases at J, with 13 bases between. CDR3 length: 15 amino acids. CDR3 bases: TGTGCCAGCAGCTTAGACTTTGCAGCTAGCTATGGCTACACCTTC. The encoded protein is CASSLDFAASYGYTF.

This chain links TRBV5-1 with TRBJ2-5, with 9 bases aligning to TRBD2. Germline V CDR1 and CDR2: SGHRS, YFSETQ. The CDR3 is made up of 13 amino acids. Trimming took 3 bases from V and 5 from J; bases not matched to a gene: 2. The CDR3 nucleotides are TGCGCCAGCAGCTCCACTAGCGGGGAGACCCAGTACTTC. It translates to CASSSTSGETQYF.

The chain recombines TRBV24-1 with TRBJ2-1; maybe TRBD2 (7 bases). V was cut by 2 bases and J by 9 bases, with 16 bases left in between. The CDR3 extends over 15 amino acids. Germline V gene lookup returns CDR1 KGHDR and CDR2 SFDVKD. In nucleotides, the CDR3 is TGTGCCACCAGTGATTCTCGGGGGGAGGGGGTTGAGCAGTTCTTC. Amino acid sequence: CATSDSRGEGVEQFF.

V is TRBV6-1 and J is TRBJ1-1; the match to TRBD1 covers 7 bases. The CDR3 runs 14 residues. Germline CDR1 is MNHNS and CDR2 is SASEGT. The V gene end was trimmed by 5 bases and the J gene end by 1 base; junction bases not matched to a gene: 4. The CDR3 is CASSTDRRNTEAFF. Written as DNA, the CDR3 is TGTGCCAGCAGTACGGACAGGAGGAACACTGAAGCTTTCTTT.

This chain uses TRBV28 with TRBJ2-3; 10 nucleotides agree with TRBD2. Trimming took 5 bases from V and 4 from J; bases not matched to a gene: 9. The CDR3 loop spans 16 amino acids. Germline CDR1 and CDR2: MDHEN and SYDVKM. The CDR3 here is CASSLPGLARPDTQYF. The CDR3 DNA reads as TGTGCCAGCAGTCTGCCGGGACTAGCGCGACCAGATACGCAGTATTTT.

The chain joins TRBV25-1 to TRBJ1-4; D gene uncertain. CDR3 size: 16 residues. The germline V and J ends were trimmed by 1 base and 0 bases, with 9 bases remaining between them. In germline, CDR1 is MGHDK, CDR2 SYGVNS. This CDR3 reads CASSESRTATNEKLFF. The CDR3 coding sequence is TGTGCCAGCAGTGAATCACGGACTGCAACTAATGAAAAACTGTTTTTT.

CDR3 nucleotide sequence: TGCAGCGTTGCCGATGGGCGGGGTTGGGGCACAGATACGCAGTATTTT. It encodes CSVADGRGWGTDTQYF. The V call is TRBV29-1, the J call TRBJ2-3, with D maybe TRBD2 (6 bases). Germline loops: CDR1 SQVTM, CDR2 ANQGSEA. Trimming took 4 bases from V and 1 from J, leaving 18 bases between them. The CDR3 is 16 amino acids.

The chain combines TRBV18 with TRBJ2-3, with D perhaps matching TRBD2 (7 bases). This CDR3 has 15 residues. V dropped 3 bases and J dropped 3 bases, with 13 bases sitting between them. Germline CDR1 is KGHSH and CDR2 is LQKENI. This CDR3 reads CASSPTRGATDTQYF. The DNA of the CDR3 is TGTGCCAGCTCACCCACCCGGGGGGCTACAGATACGCAGTATTTT.